This T cell receptor beta chain was profiled in a study of long-term antiretroviral therapy in people with HIV. The assay used was immunoSEQ (version v3.0), run at survey level. Produced via immunoSEQ multiplex PCR; TCRdb's table is partial and in-frame only. The data contain about 24,000 clones, around 81% of them seen just once; the ten biggest clones take up more than 15%. The CDR3 runs to 14 residues. The V end lost 6 bases, the J end lost 0 bases, and 9 bases lay between the germline ends. The V gene's germline CDR1 is SNHLY and CDR2 FYNNEI. This chain links TRBV2 with TRBJ1-5, with D tentatively TRBD1 (6 bases). This sample comprised unsorted PBMCs, obtained at the start of antiretroviral therapy, before treatment. The TCR comes from a young woman with HIV. CDR3 DNA: TGTGCCAGCAGGAGGACAGATAGCAATCAGCCCCAGCATTTT. Its translation is CASRRTDSNQPQHF.